The clone carrying this TCR beta chain is medium-sized (0.01 to 0.1%) in the sample. The researchers put 200,000 CFSE-labeled responder cells into plates with 200,000 irradiated, violet-dye-labeled stimulator cells. The trim removed 5 bases at V and 6 bases at J, leaving 11 bases unmatched. Germline assignment: CDR1 SGHVS and CDR2 FQNEAQ. The CDR3 covers 16 residues. This record belongs to a study of graft-versus-host responses after intestinal transplantation. Here immunoSEQ multiplex PCR was the method, and the copy in TCRdb shows in-frame clones only, minus some. The sample has about 8,200 clones; about a third are singletons.

This receptor was identified in a human patient who received an intestinal transplant. The specimen comprised alloreactive CD4+ T cells from a mixed lymphocyte reaction culture, sampled before intestinal transplant. Stated subset: CFSE-low proliferating T cells sorted from roughly six-day pre-transplant mixed lymphocyte reaction (GvH or HvG direction). The chain has TRBV7-8 and TRBJ2-7; 12 nucleotides align to TRBD1. The DNA of the CDR3 is TGTGCCAGCAGCCCGCCCACCGGGACAGGGGGCGGCGAGCAGTACTTC. Amino acids: CASSPPTGTGGGEQYF.